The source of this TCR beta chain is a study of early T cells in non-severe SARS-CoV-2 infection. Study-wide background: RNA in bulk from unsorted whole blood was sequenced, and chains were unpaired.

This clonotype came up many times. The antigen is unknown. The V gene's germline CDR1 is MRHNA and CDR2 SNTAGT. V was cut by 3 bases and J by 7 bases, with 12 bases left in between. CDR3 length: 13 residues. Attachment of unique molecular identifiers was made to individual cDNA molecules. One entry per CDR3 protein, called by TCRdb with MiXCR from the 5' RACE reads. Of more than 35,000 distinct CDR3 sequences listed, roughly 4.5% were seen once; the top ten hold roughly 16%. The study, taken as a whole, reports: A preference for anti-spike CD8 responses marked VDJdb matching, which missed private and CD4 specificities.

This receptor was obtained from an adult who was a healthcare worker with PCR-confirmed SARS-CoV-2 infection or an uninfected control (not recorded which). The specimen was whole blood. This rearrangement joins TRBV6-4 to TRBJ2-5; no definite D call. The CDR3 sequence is CASSEEALGTQYF. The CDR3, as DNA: TGTGCCAGCAGTGAAGAGGCCCTCGGGACCCAGTACTTC.